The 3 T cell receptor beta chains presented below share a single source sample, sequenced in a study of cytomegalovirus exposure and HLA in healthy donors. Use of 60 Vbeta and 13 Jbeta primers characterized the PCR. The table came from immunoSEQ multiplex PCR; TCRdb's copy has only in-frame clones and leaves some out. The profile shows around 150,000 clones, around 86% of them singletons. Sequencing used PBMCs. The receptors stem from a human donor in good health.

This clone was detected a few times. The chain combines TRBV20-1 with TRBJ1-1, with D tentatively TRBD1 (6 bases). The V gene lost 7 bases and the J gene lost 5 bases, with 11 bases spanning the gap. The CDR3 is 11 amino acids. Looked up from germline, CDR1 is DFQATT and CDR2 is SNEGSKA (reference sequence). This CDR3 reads CSVQGTTEAFF. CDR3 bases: TGCAGTGTTCAGGGGACAACTGAAGCTTTCTTT.

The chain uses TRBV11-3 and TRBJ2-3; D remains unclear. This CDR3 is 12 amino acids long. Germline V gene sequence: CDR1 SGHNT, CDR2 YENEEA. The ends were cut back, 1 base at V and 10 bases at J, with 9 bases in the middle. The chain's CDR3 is CASSLATPSQYF. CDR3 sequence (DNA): TGTGCCAGCAGCTTAGCCACACCTTCGCAGTATTTT.

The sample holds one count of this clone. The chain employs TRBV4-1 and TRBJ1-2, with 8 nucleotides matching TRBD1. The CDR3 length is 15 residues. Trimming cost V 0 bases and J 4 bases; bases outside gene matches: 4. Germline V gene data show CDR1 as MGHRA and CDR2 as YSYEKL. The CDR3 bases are TGCGCCAGCAGCCAAGATGACAGGGGCGGCTATGGCTACACCTTC. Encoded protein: CASSQDDRGGYGYTF.